This T cell receptor (beta chain) comes out of a study of blood T cell repertoires in COVID-19. Background on the study: The samples span acute and convalescent COVID-19 from the United States, Italy and Spain.

Looked up from germline, CDR1 is SNHLY and CDR2 is FYNNEI. Trimming took off 7 bases at V and 6 bases at J, with 10 bases between the two ends. The CDR3 is 13 amino acids. Source study methods: Amplifying reference gene primers gave estimates of nucleated cell counts. The protocol was immunoSEQ multiplex PCR, while the TCRdb copy is restricted to in-frame clones and leaves out a portion. The V and J calls and the clone size are those of that table, but D and trimming were determined from the DNA. This table holds roughly 500,000 clones, 88% found once. Cohort placement rested on clinical history that participants reported themselves. Recovered status applied to Cohort 3 donors who had two consecutive negative PCRs. It also applied to those with clearance or with symptom resolution.

The chain joins TRBV2 to TRBJ1-6; no definite D call. Sequenced: PBMCs or T cells enriched from blood (not recorded which). This receptor was obtained from a woman aged 55-75 years who had recovered from COVID-19. This CDR3 is CASKREGNSPLHF. Here the CDR3 DNA reads TGTGCCAGCAAGAGGGAAGGTAATTCACCCCTCCACTTT.